A single sample gave rise to the 8 T cell receptor beta chains below, sequenced in a study of shared clonotypes between healthy human individuals. Here immunoSEQ multiplex PCR was the method, and the copy in TCRdb shows in-frame clones only, minus some. The sample records under 2,000,000 clones, approximately 94% being singletons. CD45RO negativity and positive selection for CCR7 defined naive CD8 cells, a population that excluded terminally differentiated effector memory CD45RA+ cells. The sequenced material came from naive CD8+ T cells sorted from blood. The origin of the receptors is a man aged 18 to 30 in good health.

DNA for the CDR3: TGTGCCAGCAGCGTAGTTACGGGGGGGCCTACAGATACGCAGTATTTT. Translation gives CASSVVTGGPTDTQYF. The chain joins TRBV9 to TRBJ2-3, with TRBD2 matching 8 bases. The germline gives CDR1 SGDLS, CDR2 YYNGEE. The junction had 6 bases not matched to a gene; V was cut back by 0 bases and J by 3 bases. CDR3 size: 16 residues.

This clone occurred once. The chain uses TRBV11-2 and TRBJ2-1; 7 nucleotides agree with TRBD1. This CDR3 is built from 16 residues. The J segment lost 7 bases and the V segment lost 1 base, leaving 10 bases of the junction unmatched. Germline V gene data show CDR1 as SGHAT and CDR2 as FQNNGV. The CDR3 sequence: CASSLGWGQTGNEQFF. CDR3 bases: TGTGCCAGCAGCTTAGGGTGGGGACAGACGGGGAATGAGCAGTTCTTC.

The chain carries TRBV4-1 and TRBJ2-5; D not resolved. Trimming shortened V by 2 bases and J by 2 bases, and 3 bases separated the two germline ends. The CDR3 is 12 amino acids. The germline CDR1 and CDR2 sequences are MGHRA and YSYEKL. This CDR3 is CASSQPQETQYF. CDR3 DNA: TGCGCCAGCAGCCAACCGCAAGAGACCCAGTACTTC.

The genes are TRBV7-9 and TRBJ2-7; possibly TRBD1 for D (6 bases). V lost 5 bases and J 2 bases, leaving 19 bases between the germline ends. Germline V gene sequence: CDR1 SEHNR, CDR2 FQNEAQ (reference sequence). This CDR3 has 16 residues. CDR3 protein: CASSLSPAGETYEQYF. The CDR3 DNA sequence: TGTGCCAGCAGCCTTTCCCCGGCAGGGGAAACCTACGAGCAGTACTTC. The whole variable domain, filled in from reference TRBV7-9 and TRBJ2-7, reads DTGVSQNPRHKITKRGQNVTFRCDPISEHNRLYWYRQTLGQGPEFLTYFQNEAQLEKSRLLSDRFSAERPKGSFSTLEIQRTEQGDSAMYLCASSLSPAGETYEQYFGPGTRLTVT.

This chain uses TRBV19 with TRBJ2-3, with 8 nucleotides matching TRBD1. After removal of 6 bases from V and 4 bases from J, the junction contained 6 bases not matched to a gene. CDR3 length: 14 residues. Germline V lookup: CDR1 LNHDA, CDR2 SQIVND (reference sequence). DNA for the CDR3: TGTGCCAGTAGCAAGACAGGGGTCCCAGATACGCAGTATTTT. This gives the protein CASSKTGVPDTQYF. Full variable domain (rest looked up from reference TRBV19 and TRBJ2-3): DGGITQSPKYLFRKEGQNVTLSCEQNLNHDAMYWYRQDPGQGLRLIYYSQIVNDFQKGDIAEGYSVSREKKESFPLTVTSAQKNPTAFYLCASSKTGVPDTQYFGPGTRLTVL.

The V call is TRBV29-1, the J call TRBJ2-7; TRBD2 matches 8 bases. The CDR3 is made up of 16 amino acids. Germline CDR1 is SQVTM and CDR2 is ANQGSEA. The V gene end was trimmed by 3 bases and the J gene end by 0 bases; junction bases not matched to a gene: 10. CDR3 loop: CSVEYASGQSSYEQYF. CDR3 in DNA: TGCAGCGTTGAGTATGCTAGCGGGCAGAGCTCCTACGAGCAGTACTTC.

The rearrangement links TRBV5-6 to TRBJ2-5; 8 nucleotides match TRBD1. This CDR3 is 16 amino acids long. V gave up 4 bases and J gave up 5 bases; unmatched junction bases: 13. Germline-derived CDR1 and CDR2 are SGHDT and YYEEEE. The CDR3 DNA sequence: TGTGCCAGCAGCGAGACAGGGGAACTGAGCCAGGAGACCCAGTACTTC. It specifies CASSETGELSQETQYF. Full variable domain (outside the CDR3, taken from reference TRBV5-6 and TRBJ2-5): DAGVTQSPTHLIKTRGQQVTLRCSPKSGHDTVSWYQQALGQGPQFIFQYYEEEERQRGNFPDRFSGHQFPNYSSELNVNALLLGDSALYLCASSETGELSQETQYFGPGTRLLVL.

J is TRBJ2-3 and V is TRBV27; 14 bases map to TRBD2. Trimming cost V 3 bases and J 4 bases; bases outside gene matches: 6. Germline CDR1 MNHEY, CDR2 SMNVEV (reference sequence). The CDR3 covers 17 residues. The CDR3 DNA sequence: TGTGCCAGCAGTTTCCTGACTAGCGGGGGGGCCGCAGATACGCAGTATTTT. Translation: CASSFLTSGGAADTQYF.